This T cell receptor beta chain stems from a study of blood T cells in healthy people across ages. CDR3 length: 13 residues. The V gene lost 10 bases and the J gene lost 0 bases, with 10 bases spanning the gap. CDR1 and CDR2 (germline): MDHEN, SYDVKM. Through a sample-barcoded 5' primer and a J-beta primer mix, a second PCR was run for about 6 to 11 cycles. Each CDR3 protein is one row after TCRdb ran MiXCR on the 5' RACE reads. The sample lists some 760,000 distinct CDR3 sequences; approximately 25% were seen once. Separately, the same data were catalogued under a study of T cells of mothers and their children.

The TCR comes from a boy aged 5-17 years in good health. The material sequenced was blood. This chain uses TRBV28 with TRBJ2-1; D is ambiguous. CDR3 bases: TGTGCCACCAGGACGGACTCCTACAATGAGCAGTTCTTC. Amino acid sequence: CATRTDSYNEQFF. Variable domain in full (rest from reference TRBV28 and TRBJ2-1): DVKVTQSSRYLVKRTGEKVFLECVQDMDHENMFWYRQDPGLGLRLIYFSYDVKMKEKGDIPEGYSVSREKKERFSLILESASTNQTSMYLCATRTDSYNEQFFGPGTRLTVL.